One and the same sample provided the 28 T cell receptor beta chains below, sequenced in a study of CD8+ T cells in alopecia areata. Extracted RNA was reverse transcribed into cDNA, the sequencing template. Sequencing was performed with immunoSEQ multiplex PCR; in TCRdb, only in-frame clones are kept and a portion is missing. The sample comprises 200,000 to 250,000 clones, roughly two fifths of which are singletons, and approximately 2.4% rests with the top ten. Sample treatment: oral pan-JAK inhibitor, 5-10 mg twice daily. This material consisted of CD4+ T cells sorted from blood, taken at approximately week 36, from a patient treated with tofacitinib. The source of these receptors is a human donor with alopecia areata.

V and J are TRBV25-1 and TRBJ2-1, with 12 bases matching TRBD2. Germline trimming cut 4 bases from V and 3 bases from J; bases unmatched to any gene: 4. CDR1 is MGHDK and CDR2 is SYGVNS in the germline V gene. The CDR3 is 16 residues long. DNA of the CDR3: TGTGCCAGCAGTGGAGGACTAGCGGGAATCTACAATGAGCAGTTCTTC. It codes for CASSGGLAGIYNEQFF.

The chain couples TRBV5-1 to TRBJ2-3; TRBD1 is a possible D gene (5 bases). V was pared by 5 bases and J by 2 bases, with 12 bases between. Germline V CDR1 and CDR2: SGHRS, YFSETQ. CDR3 length: 14 amino acids. In nucleotides, the CDR3 is TGCGCCAGCAGTCCGACAGATCCCACAGATACGCAGTATTTT. This encodes CASSPTDPTDTQYF.

J is TRBJ2-3 and V is TRBV2, with a tentative D call TRBD2 (6 bases). Germline CDR1 and CDR2: SNHLY and FYNNEI. The ends were cut back, 5 bases at V and 0 bases at J, with 12 bases in the middle. CDR3 length equals 15 residues. In DNA, the CDR3 is TGTGCCAGCAGTATCCGACTAGGGAGCACAGATACGCAGTATTTT. It specifies CASSIRLGSTDTQYF.

This clone appeared a few times. The chain links TRBV10-3 to TRBJ1-2; D gene unclear. V lost 0 bases and J lost 7, with 6 bases in between. There are 12 residues in the CDR3. CDR1 and CDR2 from the germline V gene are ENHRY and SYGVKD. The CDR3 region has the DNA TGTGCCATCAGTGAGTCGGTTGGTGGCTACACCTTC. Its translation: CAISESVGGYTF.

The DNA for the CDR3 is TGTGCCAGCAGCCAAGTGACCTACGAGCAGTACTTC. Protein: CASSQVTYEQYF. V usage is TRBV14 and J usage is TRBJ2-7, with D unresolved. This CDR3 comprises 12 residues. V was shortened by 1 base and J by 2 bases, with 3 bases between the two germline ends. Germline V gene data show CDR1 as SGHDN and CDR2 as FVKESK.

Here the CDR3 DNA reads TGTGCCAGCAGCTTGACCGGGGGGAGCTCCTACGAGCAGTACTTC. It specifies CASSLTGGSSYEQYF. The J gene is TRBJ2-7, the V gene TRBV5-4; 7 positions agree with TRBD2. V was pared by 1 base and J by 0 bases, with 4 bases of the junction left unmatched. CDR1 is SGHNT, CDR2 YYREEE, per germline (reference sequence). CDR3 length: 15 amino acids.

The table lists this clone with a few counts. The chain couples TRBV7-9 to TRBJ1-3; maybe TRBD1 (6 bases). CDR1 is SEHNR and CDR2 is FQNEAQ in the germline V gene (reference sequence). Trimming took off 5 bases at V and 4 bases at J, with 9 bases between the two ends. The CDR3 consists of 13 residues. The CDR3: CASSPDRGNTIYF. CDR3 bases: TGTGCCAGCAGCCCCGACAGGGGAAACACCATATATTTT.

The V and J genes are TRBV2 and TRBJ1-2; 8 bases match TRBD1. The CDR3 spans 13 residues. With V trimmed by 1 base and J by 9 bases, 4 bases remained unmatched. Per germline, CDR1 SNHLY and CDR2 FYNNEI. The CDR3 here is CASSEGQGARYTF. The CDR3 coding sequence is TGTGCCAGCAGTGAAGGGCAGGGGGCGCGCTACACCTTC.

The chain employs TRBV5-4 and TRBJ2-1; tentative D call: TRBD2 (6 bases). V was shortened by 2 bases and J by 9 bases, with 18 bases between the two germline ends. Per germline, CDR1 SGHNT and CDR2 YYREEE (reference sequence). This CDR3 is 15 amino acids long. CDR3 region: CASSFRDSGLSEQFF. CDR3 nucleotides: TGTGCCAGCAGCTTCCGGGACTCAGGATTAAGTGAGCAGTTCTTC.

V and J are TRBV18 and TRBJ2-3; 10 nucleotides agree with TRBD2. Per germline, CDR1 KGHSH and CDR2 LQKENI. V lost 2 bases and J lost 5; bases outside the gene matches: 10. This CDR3 contains 17 residues. The DNA of the CDR3 is TGTGCCAGCTCACCAGGGAGCGGGAGGGCCGTTCTAGATACGCAGTATTTT. This codes for CASSPGSGRAVLDTQYF.

The rearrangement joins TRBV4-2 to TRBJ2-5; D is ambiguous. V gave up 1 base and J gave up 2 bases, with 14 bases separating them. CDR3 length equals 16 residues. CDR1 and CDR2 (germline): LGHNA, YNFKEQ. The CDR3 sequence is CASSQAPTHPQETQYF. In DNA form, the CDR3 reads TGTGCCAGCAGCCAAGCCCCGACCCACCCTCAAGAGACCCAGTACTTC.

The chain carries TRBV2 and TRBJ2-1; 9 bases fit TRBD1. Germline CDR1 reads SNHLY; CDR2 reads FYNNEI. The CDR3 has 14 amino acids. V trimming: 8 bases; J trimming: 5 bases; junction bases outside the gene matches: 7. CDR3 in amino acids: CASRLRDRDNEQFF. In DNA form, the CDR3 reads TGTGCCAGCCGCCTCCGGGACAGGGACAATGAGCAGTTCTTC.

The chain employs TRBV29-1 and TRBJ2-5; TRBD1 agrees at 11 bases. The CDR3 totals 13 residues. V was pared by 7 bases and J by 5 bases, with 6 bases of the junction left unmatched. Germline values: CDR1 SQVTM, CDR2 ANQGSEA. Written as DNA, the CDR3 is TGCAGCGGTGGACAGGGGGCGCGGGAGACCCAGTACTTC. Translated, it gives CSGGQGARETQYF.

This chain connects TRBV5-1 to TRBJ2-7; weak D call: TRBD2 (6 bases). V lost 0 bases, J lost 6 bases, and 13 bases lay in between. The CDR3 has 14 amino acids. Germline V CDR1 and CDR2: SGHRS, YFSETQ. CDR3: CASSLEGPGVEQYF. In DNA form, the CDR3 reads TGCGCCAGCAGCTTGGAAGGACCGGGGGTCGAGCAGTACTTC.

This chain connects TRBV5-8 to TRBJ2-6; D gene ambiguous. The CDR3 totals 10 residues. Germline assignment: CDR1 SGHTS and CDR2 YDEGEE. V gave up 5 bases and J gave up 12 bases, with 6 bases separating them. The CDR3 spells CASSSVVLTF. As DNA, the CDR3 is TGTGCCAGCAGTTCGGTCGTCCTGACTTTC. The full variable domain, its missing parts supplied by reference TRBV5-8 and TRBJ2-6, is EAGVTQSPTHLIKTRGQQATLRCSPISGHTSVYWYQQALGLGLQFLLWYDEGEERNRGNFPPRFSGRQFPNYSSELNVNALELEDSALYLCASSSVVLTFGAGSRLTVL.

This chain joins TRBV13 and TRBJ2-7; D call uncertain. This CDR3 is built from 12 residues. The V gene's germline CDR1 is PRHDT and CDR2 FYEKMQ (reference sequence). V was cut by 4 bases and J by 3 bases, with 7 bases left in between. This chain's CDR3 is CASSYIGYEQYF. CDR3 coding DNA: TGTGCCAGCAGCTATATCGGCTACGAGCAGTACTTC.

The rearrangement uses TRBV18 and TRBJ1-1; D uncertain. V lost 8 bases and J 7 bases, leaving 11 bases between the germline ends. The CDR3 is 11 amino acids. Looked up from germline, CDR1 is KGHSH and CDR2 is LQKENI. The chain's CDR3 is CASRTVLEAFF. Written as DNA, the CDR3 is TGTGCCAGCCGGACGGTTCTTGAAGCTTTCTTT.

The chain combines TRBV19 with TRBJ1-5; D unclear. Trimming shortened V by 1 base and J by 7 bases, and 5 bases separated the two germline ends. CDR3 length: 12 amino acids. The germline V gene encodes CDR1 LNHDA and CDR2 SQIVND (reference sequence). The CDR3 nucleotides read TGTGCCAGTAGTATAGGTGGGCAGCCCCAGCATTTT. Translated: CASSIGGQPQHF.

CDR3 residues: CASSLLHTIASYEQYF. The CDR3 DNA is TGTGCCAGCAGCTTATTGCATACGATCGCAAGCTACGAGCAGTACTTC. The chain uses TRBV7-2 and TRBJ2-7; D remains ambiguous. Trimming took off 2 bases at V and 3 bases at J, with 17 bases between the two ends. CDR3 length equals 16 residues. Germline V gene data show CDR1 as SGHTA and CDR2 as FQGNSA.

This sequence joins TRBV4-1 and TRBJ2-7; no clear D. This CDR3 has 15 residues. The germline V gene has CDR1 MGHRA and CDR2 YSYEKL. V lost 1 base and J lost 2, with 12 bases in between. CDR3 DNA sequence: TGCGCCAGCAGCCAAGGAAATGTTGTGACCTACGAGCAGTACTTC. Its translation: CASSQGNVVTYEQYF.

This clone showed up just a few times. The chain uses TRBV7-2 and TRBJ1-1; D gene ambiguous. Germline-derived CDR1 and CDR2 are SGHTA and FQGNSA. V was pared by 5 bases and J by 6 bases, with 13 bases between. The CDR3 contains 13 residues. CDR3 DNA sequence: TGTGCCAGCAGCACGACACCTGGTCCTGAAGCTTTCTTT. Translating it yields CASSTTPGPEAFF.

The chain couples TRBV29-1 to TRBJ2-5; the D call may be TRBD1 or TRBD2 (5 bases each). The germline CDR1 and CDR2 sequences are SQVTM and ANQGSEA. The CDR3 runs 12 residues. The CDR3 coding sequence is TGCAACGGGTTCCAGGGCGGGGAGACCCAGTACTTC. Its translation: CNGFQGGETQYF.

The chain combines TRBV29-1 with TRBJ1-2; D may be TRBD1 (5 bases). With 5 bases removed from V and 4 bases from J, the gap between germline ends came to 14 bases. The CDR3 runs 13 residues. Germline values: CDR1 SQVTM, CDR2 ANQGSEA. The CDR3 DNA reads as TGCAGCGTTTGGGACCCAGCGGCCTATGGCTACACCTTC. It encodes CSVWDPAAYGYTF. Full variable domain (outside the CDR3, taken from reference TRBV29-1 and TRBJ1-2): SAVISQKPSRDICQRGTSLTIQCQVDSQVTMMFWYRQQPGQSLTLIATANQGSEATYESGFVIDKFPISRPNLTFSTLTVSNMSPEDSSIYLCSVWDPAAYGYTFGSGTRLTVV.

A single count supports this clone. The rearrangement uses TRBV30 and TRBJ2-7; either TRBD1 or TRBD2 may supply D (6 bases each). The germline V gene encodes CDR1 GTSNPN and CDR2 SVGIG (reference sequence). The CDR3 contains 15 residues. Trimming left V 3 bases short and J 3 bases short, with 18 bases between. The CDR3 here is CAWSPGGSIHYEQYF. In DNA, the CDR3 is TGTGCCTGGAGCCCCGGGGGCAGCATACACTACGAGCAGTACTTC.

V is TRBV15 and J is TRBJ2-5; D remains unclear. The CDR3 contains 13 residues. Looked up from germline, CDR1 is LNHNV and CDR2 is YYDKDF (reference sequence). V lost 1 base and J lost 5, with 8 bases in between. CDR3 sequence (DNA): TGTGCCACCAGCAGAGGGACGGAGGAGACCCAGTACTTC. This translates into CATSRGTEETQYF. The full variable domain, completed using reference TRBV15 and TRBJ2-5, is DAMVIQNPRYQVTQFGKPVTLSCSQTLNHNVMYWYQQKSSQAPKLLFHYYDKDFNNEADTPDNFQSRRPNTSFCFLDIRSPGLGDTAMYLCATSRGTEETQYFGPGTRLLVL.

The chain recombines TRBV29-1 with TRBJ2-2, with D tentatively TRBD1 or TRBD2 (5 bases each). The V end was cut by 7 bases, the J end by 6 bases, with 15 bases between. This CDR3 has 13 amino acids. CDR1 SQVTM and CDR2 ANQGSEA come from the germline V gene. CDR3 sequence (DNA): TGCAGCGCGGACGGGGAGACAGCCGGGGAGCTGTTTTTT. Amino acid sequence: CSADGETAGELFF.

This clone has a handful of counts. The chain joins TRBV30 to TRBJ2-1; the D gene is possibly TRBD2 (5 bases). CDR3 length equals 12 residues. V dropped 0 bases and J dropped 10 bases, with 10 bases sitting between them. Germline V lookup: CDR1 GTSNPN, CDR2 SVGIG (reference sequence). CDR3 protein: CAWSVVEAEQFF. The CDR3 region has the DNA TGTGCCTGGAGTGTAGTGGAGGCCGAGCAGTTCTTC.

The chain carries TRBV7-2 and TRBJ2-1; TRBD1 agrees at 11 bases. The CDR3 totals 14 residues. CDR1 is SGHTA and CDR2 is FQGNSA in the germline V gene. Germline trimming cut 5 bases from V and 9 bases from J; bases unmatched to any gene: 6. CDR3 region: CASSPGTGGGEQFF. For the CDR3, the DNA is TGTGCCAGCAGCCCCGGGACAGGGGGGGGTGAGCAGTTCTTC.